These 9 T cell receptor beta chains were all obtained from the same sample, sequenced in a study of shared clonotypes between healthy human individuals. Naive CD8 cells lacked CD45RO, underwent positive selection for CCR7 and left out terminally differentiated effector memory CD45RA+ cells. Clones were read by immunoSEQ multiplex PCR, and TCRdb kept only the in-frame ones, dropping some. The data show about 2.2 million clones, 93% seen once. The sequenced material came from naive CD8+ T cells from PBMCs. These receptors were taken from a man aged 18 to 29 in good health. Some clones in this sample may be carry-over from other donors' samples.

J is TRBJ1-1 and V is TRBV9; a possible D gene is TRBD1 (6 bases). The CDR3 covers 16 residues. Trimming stripped 3 bases from V and 6 bases from J, with 21 bases between. CDR1 SGDLS and CDR2 YYNGEE come from the germline V gene. The DNA of the CDR3 is TGTGCCAGCAGCGCGCCCCGGGGGCAGGGTTTCGCTGAAGCTTTCTTT. This gives the protein CASSAPRGQGFAEAFF.

This chain uses TRBV28 with TRBJ2-7; 9 nucleotides match TRBD1. With V trimmed by 6 bases and J by 5 bases, 11 bases remained unmatched. Germline CDR1 MDHEN, CDR2 SYDVKM. The CDR3 runs 15 residues. The CDR3 is CASRDQKQGAHEQYF. For the CDR3, the DNA is TGTGCCAGCAGGGATCAGAAACAGGGGGCCCACGAGCAGTACTTC.

The V and J genes are TRBV9 and TRBJ2-1, with D hard to call. This CDR3 spans 15 amino acids. The V and J ends lost 2 bases and 5 bases respectively, with 14 bases between them. Germline assignment: CDR1 SGDLS and CDR2 YYNGEE. For the CDR3, the DNA is TGTGCCAGCAGCGTCTACAGAGACCCCCACAATGAGCAGTTCTTC. Its translation is CASSVYRDPHNEQFF.

The chain carries TRBV6-6 and TRBJ1-2; tentative D call: TRBD1 (5 bases). CDR1 and CDR2 (germline): MNHNY, SVGAGI (reference sequence). Trimming pared 0 bases from V and 3 bases from J, leaving 8 bases between. The CDR3 is made up of 14 amino acids. The CDR3: CASSYSEGYYGYTF. CDR3 in DNA: TGTGCCAGCAGTTACTCGGAGGGGTACTATGGCTACACCTTC.

The gene calls are TRBV19 and TRBJ1-2, with unresolved D. Germline V gene sequence: CDR1 LNHDA, CDR2 SQIVND (reference sequence). The CDR3 totals 14 residues. Trimming cost V 5 bases and J 4 bases, with 14 bases left between them. CDR3 loop: CASSPLTEGYGYTF. The CDR3 DNA reads as TGTGCCAGTAGTCCGCTAACAGAGGGCTATGGCTACACCTTC.

The gene calls are TRBV7-2 and TRBJ1-2, with no clear D. The CDR3 totals 14 residues. CDR1 and CDR2 (germline): SGHTA, FQGNSA. Trimming removed 7 bases from V and 4 bases from J, with 16 bases in between. The DNA of the CDR3 is TGTGCCAGCACTGACAATCCCTGGGGCTATGGCTACACCTTC. Translation gives CASTDNPWGYGYTF.

This clone showed up just once. V gene TRBV23-1 combines with J gene TRBJ1-5, with TRBD1 matching 7 bases. Being an ORF, TRBV23-1 has a function that is uncertain. CDR3 length equals 16 residues. The V segment lost 3 bases and the J segment 4 bases; nucleotides outside the gene matches: 9. The CDR3, as DNA: TGCGCCAGCAGTCACAGGGACAGCGGGCGAAATCAGCCCCAGCATTTT. This gives the protein CASSHRDSGRNQPQHF.

The rearrangement joins TRBV27 to TRBJ1-1; 8 bases are shared with TRBD1. Germline CDR1 is MNHEY and CDR2 is SMNVEV (reference sequence). The length of the CDR3 is 13 residues. V was clipped by 5 bases and J by 7 bases; unmatched bases: 6. The chain's CDR3 is CASSIDRGYEAFF. The CDR3 DNA is TGTGCCAGCAGTATAGACAGGGGCTATGAAGCTTTCTTT.

Worth noting for this clone: Other DNA sequences from this sample encode an identical CDR3 as well. The V gene is TRBV5-1, the J gene TRBJ1-5; D is unclear. The CDR3 is 13 amino acids. The V gene lost 0 bases and the J gene lost 7 bases, with 8 bases spanning the gap. CDR1 is SGHRS and CDR2 is YFSETQ in the germline V gene. The CDR3 sequence is CASSLGGGQPQHF. CDR3 DNA sequence: TGCGCCAGCAGCTTGGGGGGTGGGCAGCCCCAGCATTTT.